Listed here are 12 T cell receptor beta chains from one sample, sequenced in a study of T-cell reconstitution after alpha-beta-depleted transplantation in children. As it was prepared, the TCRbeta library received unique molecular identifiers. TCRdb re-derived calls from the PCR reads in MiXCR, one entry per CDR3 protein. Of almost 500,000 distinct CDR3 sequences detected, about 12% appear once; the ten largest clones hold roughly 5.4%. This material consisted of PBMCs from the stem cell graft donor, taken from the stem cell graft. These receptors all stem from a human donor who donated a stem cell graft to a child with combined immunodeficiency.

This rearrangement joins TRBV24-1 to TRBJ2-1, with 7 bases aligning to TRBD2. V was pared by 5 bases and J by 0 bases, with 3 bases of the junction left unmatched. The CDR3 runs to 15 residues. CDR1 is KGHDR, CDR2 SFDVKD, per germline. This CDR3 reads CATSALAASYNEQFF. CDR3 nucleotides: TGTGCCACCAGTGCCCTAGCGGCCTCCTACAATGAGCAGTTCTTC.

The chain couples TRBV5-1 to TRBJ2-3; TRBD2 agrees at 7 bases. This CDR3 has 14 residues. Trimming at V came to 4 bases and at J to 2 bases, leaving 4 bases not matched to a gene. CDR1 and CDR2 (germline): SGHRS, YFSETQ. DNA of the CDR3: TGCGCCAGCAGCCCTGGGGGGGTCACAGATACGCAGTATTTT. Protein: CASSPGGVTDTQYF.

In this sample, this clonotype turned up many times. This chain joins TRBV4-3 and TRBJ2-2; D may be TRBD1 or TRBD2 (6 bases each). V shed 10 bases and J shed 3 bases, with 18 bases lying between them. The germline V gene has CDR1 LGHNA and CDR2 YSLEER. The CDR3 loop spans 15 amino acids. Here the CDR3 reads CATREGGVDTGELFF. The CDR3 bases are TGCGCCACCCGTGAGGGGGGAGTGGACACCGGGGAGCTGTTTTTT.

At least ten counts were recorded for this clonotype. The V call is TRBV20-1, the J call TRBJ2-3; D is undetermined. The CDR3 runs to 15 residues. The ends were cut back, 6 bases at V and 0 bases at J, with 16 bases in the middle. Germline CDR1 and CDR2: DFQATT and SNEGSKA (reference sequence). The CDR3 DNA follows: TGCAGTGCCCTGGGGTACCCTTTGAGCACAGATACGCAGTATTTT. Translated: CSALGYPLSTDTQYF.

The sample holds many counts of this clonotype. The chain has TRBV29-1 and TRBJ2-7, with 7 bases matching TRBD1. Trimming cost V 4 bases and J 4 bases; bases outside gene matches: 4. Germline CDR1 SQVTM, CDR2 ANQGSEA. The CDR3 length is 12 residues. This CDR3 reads CSVVRGQYEQYF. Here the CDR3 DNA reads TGCAGCGTTGTAAGGGGGCAATACGAGCAGTACTTC.

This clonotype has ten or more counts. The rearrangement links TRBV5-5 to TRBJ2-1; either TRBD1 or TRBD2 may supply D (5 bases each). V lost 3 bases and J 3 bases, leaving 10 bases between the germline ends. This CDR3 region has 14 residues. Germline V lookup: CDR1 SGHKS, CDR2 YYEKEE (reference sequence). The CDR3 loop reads CASSSLGVYNEQFF. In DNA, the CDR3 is TGTGCCAGCAGCTCTTTGGGGGTCTACAATGAGCAGTTCTTC.

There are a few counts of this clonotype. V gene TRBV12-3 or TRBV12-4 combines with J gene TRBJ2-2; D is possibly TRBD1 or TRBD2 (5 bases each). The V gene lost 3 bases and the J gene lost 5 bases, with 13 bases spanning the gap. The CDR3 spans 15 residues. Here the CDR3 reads CASSLGRLETGELFF. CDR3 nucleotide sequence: TGTGCCAGCAGTTTGGGACGGCTAGAGACCGGGGAGCTGTTTTTT.

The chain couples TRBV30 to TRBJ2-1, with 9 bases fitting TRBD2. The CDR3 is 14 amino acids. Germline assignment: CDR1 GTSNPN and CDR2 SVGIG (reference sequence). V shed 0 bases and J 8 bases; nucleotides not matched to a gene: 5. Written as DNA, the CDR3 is TGTGCCTGGAGTGTGGCTAGCGGGACCGATGAGCAGTTCTTC. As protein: CAWSVASGTDEQFF.

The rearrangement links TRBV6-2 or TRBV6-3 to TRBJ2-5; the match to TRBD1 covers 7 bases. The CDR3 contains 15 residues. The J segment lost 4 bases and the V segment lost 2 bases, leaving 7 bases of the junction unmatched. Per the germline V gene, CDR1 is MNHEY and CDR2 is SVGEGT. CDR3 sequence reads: CASSYGDREIETQYF. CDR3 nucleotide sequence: TGTGCCAGCAGTTACGGCGACAGGGAGATAGAGACCCAGTACTTC.

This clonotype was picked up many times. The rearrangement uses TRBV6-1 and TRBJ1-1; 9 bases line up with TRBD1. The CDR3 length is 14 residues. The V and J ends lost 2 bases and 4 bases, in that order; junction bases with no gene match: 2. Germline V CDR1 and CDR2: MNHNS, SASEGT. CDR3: CASSEKGQGTEAFF. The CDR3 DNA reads TGTGCCAGCAGTGAAAAGGGACAGGGCACTGAAGCTTTCTTT.

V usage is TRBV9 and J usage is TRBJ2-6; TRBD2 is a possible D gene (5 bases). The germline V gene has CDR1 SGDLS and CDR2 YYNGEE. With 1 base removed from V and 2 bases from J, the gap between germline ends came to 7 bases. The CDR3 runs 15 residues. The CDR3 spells CASSVLGAGANVLTF. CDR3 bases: TGTGCCAGCAGCGTATTGGGAGCTGGGGCCAACGTCCTGACTTTC.

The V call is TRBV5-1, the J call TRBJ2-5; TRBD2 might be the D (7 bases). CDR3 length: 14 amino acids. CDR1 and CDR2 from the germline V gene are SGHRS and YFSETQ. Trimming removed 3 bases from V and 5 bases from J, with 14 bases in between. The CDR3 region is CASSSPGGLETQYF. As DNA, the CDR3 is TGCGCCAGCAGCTCGCCGGGGGGCTTGGAGACCCAGTACTTC.